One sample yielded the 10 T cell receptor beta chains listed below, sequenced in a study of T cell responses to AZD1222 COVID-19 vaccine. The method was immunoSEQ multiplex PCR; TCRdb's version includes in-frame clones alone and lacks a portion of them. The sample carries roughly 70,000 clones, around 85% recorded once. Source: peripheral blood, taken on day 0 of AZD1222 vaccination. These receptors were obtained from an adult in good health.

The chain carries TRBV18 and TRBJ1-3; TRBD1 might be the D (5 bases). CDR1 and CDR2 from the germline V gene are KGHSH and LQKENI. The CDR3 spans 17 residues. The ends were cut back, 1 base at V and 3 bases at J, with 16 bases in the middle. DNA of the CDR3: TGTGCCAGCTCACCACAATCGACGGGGGACTATGGAAACACCATATATTTT. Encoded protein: CASSPQSTGDYGNTIYF.

The CDR3 is CSVGQPDGGEQYF. The CDR3 DNA sequence: TGCAGCGTTGGACAGCCGGACGGGGGGGAGCAGTACTTC. V is TRBV29-1 and J is TRBJ2-7; 7 nucleotides match TRBD2. This CDR3 comprises 13 residues. Germline V gene lookup returns CDR1 SQVTM and CDR2 ANQGSEA. The J segment lost 7 bases and the V segment lost 4 bases, leaving 10 bases of the junction unmatched.

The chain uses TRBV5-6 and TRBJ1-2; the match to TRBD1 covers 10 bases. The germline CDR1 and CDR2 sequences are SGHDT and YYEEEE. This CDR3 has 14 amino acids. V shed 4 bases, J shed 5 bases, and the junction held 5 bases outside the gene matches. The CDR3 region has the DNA TGTGCCAGCAGCCCGGGGGACAGGGGTTATGGCTACACCTTC. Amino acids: CASSPGDRGYGYTF.

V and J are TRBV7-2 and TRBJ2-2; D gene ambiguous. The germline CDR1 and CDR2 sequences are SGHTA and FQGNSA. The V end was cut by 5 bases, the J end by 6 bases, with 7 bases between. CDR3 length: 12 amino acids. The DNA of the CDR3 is TGTGCCAGCAGCGCCCGGGCCGGGGAGCTGTTTTTT. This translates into CASSARAGELFF. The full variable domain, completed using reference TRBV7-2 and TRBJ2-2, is GAGVSQSPSNKVTEKGKDVELRCDPISGHTALYWYRQSLGQGLEFLIYFQGNSAPDKSGLPSDRFSAERTGGSVSTLTIQRTQQEDSAVYLCASSARAGELFFGEGSRLTVL.

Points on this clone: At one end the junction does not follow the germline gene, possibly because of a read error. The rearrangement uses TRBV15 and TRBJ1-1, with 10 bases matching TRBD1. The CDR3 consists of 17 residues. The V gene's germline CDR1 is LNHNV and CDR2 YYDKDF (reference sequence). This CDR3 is CAASRGLRTGGRTEAFF. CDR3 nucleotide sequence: TGTGCCGCCAGCAGAGGGCTTAGGACAGGGGGAAGGACTGAAGCTTTCTTT.

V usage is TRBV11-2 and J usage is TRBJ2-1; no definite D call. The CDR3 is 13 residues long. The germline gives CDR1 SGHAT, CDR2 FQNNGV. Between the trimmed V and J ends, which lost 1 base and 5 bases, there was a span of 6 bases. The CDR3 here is CASSLGNHNEQFF. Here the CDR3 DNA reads TGTGCCAGCAGCTTAGGCAATCACAATGAGCAGTTCTTC.

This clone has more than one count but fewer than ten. CDR3 bases: TGCAGCGTTGACCCAGAGGATTCCGGGACAGCCTATGGCTACACCTTC. As protein: CSVDPEDSGTAYGYTF. V gene TRBV29-1 combines with J gene TRBJ1-2; 7 bases fit TRBD1. V lost 3 bases and J lost 4; bases outside the gene matches: 14. Germline V gives CDR1 SQVTM, CDR2 ANQGSEA. This CDR3 comprises 16 residues.

CDR3 DNA: TGTGCCAGCTCATCTACGGCAGGCAATGAGCAGTTCTTC. Amino acid sequence: CASSSTAGNEQFF. The chain employs TRBV18 and TRBJ2-1; unclear D gene. CDR1 is KGHSH and CDR2 is LQKENI in the germline V gene. Trimming shortened V by 5 bases and J by 6 bases, and 11 bases separated the two germline ends. CDR3 size: 13 residues.

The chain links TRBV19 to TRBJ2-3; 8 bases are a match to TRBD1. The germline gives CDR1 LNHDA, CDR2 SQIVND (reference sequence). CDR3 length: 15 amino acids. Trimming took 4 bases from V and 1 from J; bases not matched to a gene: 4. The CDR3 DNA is TGTGCCAGTAGTAGGCAACAGGGGGGCACAGATACGCAGTATTTT. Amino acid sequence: CASSRQQGGTDTQYF.

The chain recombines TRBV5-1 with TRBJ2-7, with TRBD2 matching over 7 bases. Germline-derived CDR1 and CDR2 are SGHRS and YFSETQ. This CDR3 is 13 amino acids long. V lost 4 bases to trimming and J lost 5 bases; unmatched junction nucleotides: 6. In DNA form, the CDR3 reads TGCGCCAGCAGCCCGGGAGGAGGAAACGAGCAGTACTTC. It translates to CASSPGGGNEQYF. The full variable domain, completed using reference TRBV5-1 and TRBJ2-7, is KAGVTQTPRYLIKTRGQQVTLSCSPISGHRSVSWYQQTPGQGLQFLFEYFSETQRNKGNFPGRFSGRQFSNSRSEMNVSTLELGDSALYLCASSPGGGNEQYFGPGTRLTVT.